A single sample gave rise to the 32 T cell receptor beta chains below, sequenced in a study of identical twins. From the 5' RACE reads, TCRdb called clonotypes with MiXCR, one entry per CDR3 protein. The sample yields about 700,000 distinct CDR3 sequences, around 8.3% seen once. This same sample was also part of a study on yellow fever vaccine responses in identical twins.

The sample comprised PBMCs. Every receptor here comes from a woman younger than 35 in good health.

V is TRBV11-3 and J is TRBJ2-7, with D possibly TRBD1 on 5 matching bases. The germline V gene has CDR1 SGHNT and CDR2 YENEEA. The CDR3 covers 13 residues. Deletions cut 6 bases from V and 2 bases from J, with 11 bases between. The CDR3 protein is CASSQDTTYEQYF. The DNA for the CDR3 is TGTGCCAGCAGTCAGGACACGACCTACGAGCAGTACTTC.

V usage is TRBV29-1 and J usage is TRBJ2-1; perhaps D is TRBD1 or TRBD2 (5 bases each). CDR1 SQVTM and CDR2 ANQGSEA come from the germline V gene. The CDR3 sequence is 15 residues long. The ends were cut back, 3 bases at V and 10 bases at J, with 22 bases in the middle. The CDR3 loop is CSVDFPGPEWGEQFF. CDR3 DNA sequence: TGCAGCGTTGATTTTCCGGGGCCTGAGTGGGGAGAGCAGTTCTTC.

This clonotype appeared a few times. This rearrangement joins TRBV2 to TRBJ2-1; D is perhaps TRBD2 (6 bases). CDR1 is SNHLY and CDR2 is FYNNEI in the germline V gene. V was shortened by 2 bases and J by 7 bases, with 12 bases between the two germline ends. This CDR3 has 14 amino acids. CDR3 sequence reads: CASSENPGENEQFF. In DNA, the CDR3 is TGTGCCAGCAGTGAAAATCCGGGAGAGAATGAGCAGTTCTTC.

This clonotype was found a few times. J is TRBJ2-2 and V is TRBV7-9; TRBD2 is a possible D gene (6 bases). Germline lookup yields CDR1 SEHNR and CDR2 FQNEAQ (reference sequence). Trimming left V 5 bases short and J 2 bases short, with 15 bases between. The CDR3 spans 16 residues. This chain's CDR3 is CASSPTGGVNTGELFF. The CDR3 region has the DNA TGTGCCAGCAGCCCGACCGGAGGGGTTAACACCGGGGAGCTGTTTTTT.

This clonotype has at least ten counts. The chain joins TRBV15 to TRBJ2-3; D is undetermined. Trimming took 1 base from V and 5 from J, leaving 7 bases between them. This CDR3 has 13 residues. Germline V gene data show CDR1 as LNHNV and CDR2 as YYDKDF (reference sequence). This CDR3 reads CATSRGPEDTQYF. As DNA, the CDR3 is TGTGCCACCAGCAGAGGACCGGAAGATACGCAGTATTTT. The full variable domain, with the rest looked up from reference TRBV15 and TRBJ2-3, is DAMVIQNPRYQVTQFGKPVTLSCSQTLNHNVMYWYQQKSSQAPKLLFHYYDKDFNNEADTPDNFQSRRPNTSFCFLDIRSPGLGDTAMYLCATSRGPEDTQYFGPGTRLTVL.

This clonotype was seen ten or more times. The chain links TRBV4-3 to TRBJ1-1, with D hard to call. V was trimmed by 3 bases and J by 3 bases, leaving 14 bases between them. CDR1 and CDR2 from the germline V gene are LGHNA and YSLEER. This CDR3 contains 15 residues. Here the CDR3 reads CASSQDAGGYTEAFF. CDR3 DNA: TGCGCCAGCAGCCAGGATGCAGGAGGGTACACTGAAGCTTTCTTT.

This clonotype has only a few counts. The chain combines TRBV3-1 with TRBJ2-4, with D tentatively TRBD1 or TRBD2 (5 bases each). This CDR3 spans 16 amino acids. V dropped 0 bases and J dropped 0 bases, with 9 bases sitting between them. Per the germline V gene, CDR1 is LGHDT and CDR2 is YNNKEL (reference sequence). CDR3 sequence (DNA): TGTGCCAGCAGCCAAGATGGGGGTCTAGCCAAAAACATTCAGTACTTC. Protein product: CASSQDGGLAKNIQYF.

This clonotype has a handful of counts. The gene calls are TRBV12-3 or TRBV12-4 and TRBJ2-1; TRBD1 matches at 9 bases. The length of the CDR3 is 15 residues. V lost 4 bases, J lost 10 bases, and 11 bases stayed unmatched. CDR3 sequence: CASSYGTGTRREQFF. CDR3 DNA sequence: TGTGCCAGCAGTTACGGGACAGGGACAAGGAGGGAGCAGTTCTTC.

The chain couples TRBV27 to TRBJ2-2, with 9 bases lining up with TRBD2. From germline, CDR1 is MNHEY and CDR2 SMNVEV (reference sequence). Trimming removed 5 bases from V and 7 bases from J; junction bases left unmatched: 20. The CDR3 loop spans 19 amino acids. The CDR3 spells CASSIKTGTSLLKIGELFF. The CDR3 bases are TGTGCCAGCAGTATAAAAACCGGGACTAGCCTACTCAAGATCGGGGAGCTGTTTTTT.

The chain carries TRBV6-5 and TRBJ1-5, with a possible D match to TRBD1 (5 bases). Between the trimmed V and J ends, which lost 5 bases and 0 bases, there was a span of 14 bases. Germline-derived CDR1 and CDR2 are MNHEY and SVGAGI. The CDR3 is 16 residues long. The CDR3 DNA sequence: TGTGCCAGCAGTCACAATCCAGGGTTTAGCAATCAGCCCCAGCATTTT. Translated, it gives CASSHNPGFSNQPQHF.

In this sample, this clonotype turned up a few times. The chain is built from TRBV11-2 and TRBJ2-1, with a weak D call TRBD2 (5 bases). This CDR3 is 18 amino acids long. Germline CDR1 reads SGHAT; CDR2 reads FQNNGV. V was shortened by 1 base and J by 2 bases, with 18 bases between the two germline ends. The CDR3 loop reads CASSLGILTTPTYNEQFF. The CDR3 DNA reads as TGTGCCAGCAGCTTAGGAATTCTGACTACTCCCACCTACAATGAGCAGTTCTTC.

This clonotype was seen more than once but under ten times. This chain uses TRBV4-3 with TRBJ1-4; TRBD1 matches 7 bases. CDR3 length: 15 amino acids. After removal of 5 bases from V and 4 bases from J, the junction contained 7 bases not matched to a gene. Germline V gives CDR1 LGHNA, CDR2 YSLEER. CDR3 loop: CASSNRTGLNEKLFF. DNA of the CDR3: TGCGCCAGCAGCAACCGGACAGGCCTTAATGAAAAACTGTTTTTT.

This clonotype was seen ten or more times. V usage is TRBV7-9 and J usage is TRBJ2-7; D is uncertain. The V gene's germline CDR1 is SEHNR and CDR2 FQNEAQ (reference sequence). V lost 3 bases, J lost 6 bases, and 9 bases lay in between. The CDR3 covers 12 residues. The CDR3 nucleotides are TGTGCCAGCAGCTTCTCTGGAGCCGAGCAGTACTTC. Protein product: CASSFSGAEQYF. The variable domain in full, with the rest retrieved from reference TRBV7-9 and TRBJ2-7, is DTGVSQNPRHKITKRGQNVTFRCDPISEHNRLYWYRQTLGQGPEFLTYFQNEAQLEKSRLLSDRFSAERPKGSFSTLEIQRTEQGDSAMYLCASSFSGAEQYFGPGTRLTVT.

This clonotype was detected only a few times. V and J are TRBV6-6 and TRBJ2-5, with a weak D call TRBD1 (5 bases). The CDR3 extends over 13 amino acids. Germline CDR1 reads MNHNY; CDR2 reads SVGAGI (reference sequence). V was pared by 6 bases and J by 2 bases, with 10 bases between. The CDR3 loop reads CASRQVGQETQYF. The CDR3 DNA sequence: TGTGCCAGCAGACAGGTCGGGCAAGAGACCCAGTACTTC.

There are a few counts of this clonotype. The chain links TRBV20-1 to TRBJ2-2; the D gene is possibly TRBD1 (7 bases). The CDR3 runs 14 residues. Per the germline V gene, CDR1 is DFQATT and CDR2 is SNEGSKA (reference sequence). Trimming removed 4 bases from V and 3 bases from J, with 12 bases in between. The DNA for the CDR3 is TGCAGTGCTAAAGGGGGCGGGGACACCGGGGAGCTGTTTTTT. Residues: CSAKGGGDTGELFF.

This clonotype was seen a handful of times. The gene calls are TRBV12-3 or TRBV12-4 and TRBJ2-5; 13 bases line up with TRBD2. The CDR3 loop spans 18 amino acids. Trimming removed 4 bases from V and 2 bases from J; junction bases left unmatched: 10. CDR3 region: CASSSGLAGLPPQETQYF. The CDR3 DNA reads TGTGCCAGCAGTTCGGGACTAGCGGGGCTCCCCCCTCAAGAGACCCAGTACTTC.

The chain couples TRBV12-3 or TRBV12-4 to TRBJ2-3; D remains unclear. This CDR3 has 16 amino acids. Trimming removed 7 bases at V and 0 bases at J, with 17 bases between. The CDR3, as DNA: TGTGCCAGCACCCTTACAGTGACCTCTAGCACAGATACGCAGTATTTT. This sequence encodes CASTLTVTSSTDTQYF.

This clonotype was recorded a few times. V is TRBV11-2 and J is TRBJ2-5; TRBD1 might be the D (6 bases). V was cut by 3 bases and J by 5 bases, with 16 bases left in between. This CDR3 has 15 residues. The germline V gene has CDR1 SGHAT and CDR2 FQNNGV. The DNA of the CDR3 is TGTGCCAGCAGCTTCCGCAGGGGATACACGGAGACCCAGTACTTC. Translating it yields CASSFRRGYTETQYF.

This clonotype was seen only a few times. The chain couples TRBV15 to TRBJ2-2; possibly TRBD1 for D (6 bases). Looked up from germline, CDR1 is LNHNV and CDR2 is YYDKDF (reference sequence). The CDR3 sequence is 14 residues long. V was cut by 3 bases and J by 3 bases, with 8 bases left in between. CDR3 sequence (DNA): TGTGCCACCAGCAGCAGGGGATACACCGGGGAGCTGTTTTTT. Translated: CATSSRGYTGELFF.

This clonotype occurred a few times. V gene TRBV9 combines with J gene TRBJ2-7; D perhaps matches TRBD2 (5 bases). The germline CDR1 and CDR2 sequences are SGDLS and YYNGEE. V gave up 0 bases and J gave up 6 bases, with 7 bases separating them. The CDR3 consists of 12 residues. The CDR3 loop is CASSVAAGEQYF. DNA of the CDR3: TGTGCCAGCAGCGTAGCCGCGGGCGAGCAGTACTTC.

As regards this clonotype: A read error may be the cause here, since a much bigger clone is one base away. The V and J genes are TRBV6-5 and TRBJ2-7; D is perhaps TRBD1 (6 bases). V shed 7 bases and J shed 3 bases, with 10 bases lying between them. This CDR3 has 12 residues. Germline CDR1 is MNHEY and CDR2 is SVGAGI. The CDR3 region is CASMDSIYEQYF. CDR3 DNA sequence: TGTGCCAGCATGGACAGCATCTACGAGCAGTACTTC.

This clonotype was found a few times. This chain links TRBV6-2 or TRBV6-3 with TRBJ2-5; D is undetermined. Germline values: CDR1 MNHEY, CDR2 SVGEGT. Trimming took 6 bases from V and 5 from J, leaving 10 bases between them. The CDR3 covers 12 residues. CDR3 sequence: CASSNTGETQYF. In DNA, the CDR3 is TGTGCCAGCAGCAACACCGGGGAGACCCAGTACTTC.

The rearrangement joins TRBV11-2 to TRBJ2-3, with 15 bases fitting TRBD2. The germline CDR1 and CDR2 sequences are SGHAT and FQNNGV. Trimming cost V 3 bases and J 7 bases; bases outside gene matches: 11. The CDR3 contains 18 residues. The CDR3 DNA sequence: TGTGCCAGCAGCTTTACCGTAGGACTAGCGGGAGGGGGTAATACGCAGTATTTT. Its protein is CASSFTVGLAGGGNTQYF. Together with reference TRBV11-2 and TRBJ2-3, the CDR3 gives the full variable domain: EAGVAQSPRYKIIEKRQSVAFWCNPISGHATLYWYQQILGQGPKLLIQFQNNGVVDDSQLPKDRFSAERLKGVDSTLKIQPAKLEDSAVYLCASSFTVGLAGGGNTQYFGPGTRLTVL.

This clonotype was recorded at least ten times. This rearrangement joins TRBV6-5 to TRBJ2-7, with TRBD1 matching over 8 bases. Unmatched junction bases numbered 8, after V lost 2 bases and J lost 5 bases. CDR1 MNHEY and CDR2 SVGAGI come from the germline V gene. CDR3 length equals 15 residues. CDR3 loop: CASSYGGTGKDEQYF. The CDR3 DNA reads TGTGCCAGCAGTTACGGAGGGACAGGAAAGGACGAGCAGTACTTC.

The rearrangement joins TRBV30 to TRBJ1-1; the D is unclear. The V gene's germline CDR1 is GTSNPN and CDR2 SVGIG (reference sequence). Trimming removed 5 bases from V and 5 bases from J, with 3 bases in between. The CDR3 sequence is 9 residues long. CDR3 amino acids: CAWRTEAFF. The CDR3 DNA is TGTGCCTGGCGGACTGAAGCTTTCTTT. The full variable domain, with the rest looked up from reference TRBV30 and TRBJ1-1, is SQTIHQWPATLVQPVGSPLSLECTVEGTSNPNLYWYRQAAGRGLQLLFYSVGIGQISSEVPQNLSASRPQDRQFILSSKKLLLSDSGFYLCAWRTEAFFGQGTRLTVV.

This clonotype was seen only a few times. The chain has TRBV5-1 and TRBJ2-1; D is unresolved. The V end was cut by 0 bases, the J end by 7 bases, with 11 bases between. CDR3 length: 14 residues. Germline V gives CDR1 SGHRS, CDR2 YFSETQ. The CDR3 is CASSLGTLGNEQFF. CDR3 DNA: TGCGCCAGCAGCTTGGGAACCTTGGGGAATGAGCAGTTCTTC.

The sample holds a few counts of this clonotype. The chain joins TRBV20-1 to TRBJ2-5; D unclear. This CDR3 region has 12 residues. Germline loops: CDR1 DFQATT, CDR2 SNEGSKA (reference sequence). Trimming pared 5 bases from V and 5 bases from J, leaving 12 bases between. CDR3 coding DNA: TGCAGTGCTTACAAGGACGGGGAGACCCAGTACTTC. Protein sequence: CSAYKDGETQYF.

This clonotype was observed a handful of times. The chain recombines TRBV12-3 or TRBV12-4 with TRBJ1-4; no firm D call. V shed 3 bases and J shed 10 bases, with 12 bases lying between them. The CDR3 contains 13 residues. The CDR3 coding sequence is TGTGCCAGCAGTTTCCCCCAGCCGGGAAAACTGTTTTTT. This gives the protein CASSFPQPGKLFF.

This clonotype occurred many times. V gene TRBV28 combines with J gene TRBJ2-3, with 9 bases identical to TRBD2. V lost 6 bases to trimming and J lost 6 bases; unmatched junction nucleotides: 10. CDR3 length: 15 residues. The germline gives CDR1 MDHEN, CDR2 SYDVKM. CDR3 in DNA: TGTGCCAGCAGACCTAGCGGGGAGCAATTTGATACGCAGTATTTT. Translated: CASRPSGEQFDTQYF.

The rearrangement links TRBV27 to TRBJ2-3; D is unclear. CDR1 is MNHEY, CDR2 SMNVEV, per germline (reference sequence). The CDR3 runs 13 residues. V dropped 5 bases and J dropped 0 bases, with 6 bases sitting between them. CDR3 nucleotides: TGTGCCAGCAGTATATTTAGCACAGATACGCAGTATTTT. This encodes CASSIFSTDTQYF.

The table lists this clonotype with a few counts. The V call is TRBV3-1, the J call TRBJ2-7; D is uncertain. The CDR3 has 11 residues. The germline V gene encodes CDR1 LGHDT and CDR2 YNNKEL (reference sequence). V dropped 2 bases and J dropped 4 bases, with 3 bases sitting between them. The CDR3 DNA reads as TGTGCCAGCAGCCAACATTACGAGCAGTACTTC. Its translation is CASSQHYEQYF.

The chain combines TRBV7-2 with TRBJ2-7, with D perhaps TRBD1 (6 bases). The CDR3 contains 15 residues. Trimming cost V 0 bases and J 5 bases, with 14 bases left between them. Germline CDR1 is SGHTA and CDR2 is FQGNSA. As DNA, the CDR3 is TGTGCCAGCAGCTTAGCGGGGGCGCAGTGGGACGAGCAGTACTTC. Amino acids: CASSLAGAQWDEQYF.